This TCR beta chain emerged from a study of T cells in Graves' hyperthyroidism and ophthalmopathy. V lost 5 bases and J lost 7, with 18 bases in between. The CDR3 loop spans 14 amino acids. From germline, CDR1 is DFQATT and CDR2 SNEGSKA (reference sequence). General study findings and limits: Blood also held most thyroid clonotypes expanded beyond 0.001.

The table lists this clonotype with many counts. Its antigen is unknown. Patients showing uncontrolled infection, other autoimmune disease, pregnancy or lactation were ineligible. Amplification of TCR beta CDR3 regions used RNA as the template. Initially, a first-round RT-PCR of the TCR CDR3 employed the HTBI primer set. One entry per CDR3 protein results from TCRdb running MiXCR on the multiplex PCR reads. Of 700,000 or so distinct CDR3 sequences in the sample, 16% were seen once. What was sequenced was blood. The rearrangement links TRBV20-1 to TRBJ2-1, with D possibly TRBD2 on 6 matching bases. The sequence came from a man between 18 and 29 years old with Graves' hyperthyroidism. CDR3 loop: CSAPRRGLGNEQFF. CDR3 sequence (DNA): TGCAGTGCTCCCCGGCGGGGTCTTGGAAATGAGCAGTTCTTC.